Included here is one T cell receptor (beta chain) sequence, with context. Its cognate antigen is unknown. Trimming took 7 bases from V and 6 from J; bases not matched to a gene: 12. This CDR3 region has 16 residues. Germline CDR1 reads LGHNT; CDR2 reads FRNRAP. This entry belongs to a study of T-cell memory formation after mild COVID-19. Study conclusions and caveats: Second-wave clones with a day 37 peak had unconfirmed SARS-CoV-2 specificity. Clones contracting over day 15 to 85 were CD4/CD8 balanced, with later expanders leaning CD4+.

TCRdb re-derived calls from the 5' RACE reads in MiXCR, one entry per CDR3 protein. The data contain 75,000 to 95,000 distinct CDR3 sequences, about 14% of them singletons. The genes are TRBV12-5 and TRBJ2-1; 10 bases are shared with TRBD2. Sequenced input: PBMCs or a T cell subset sorted from them (not recorded which). This receptor was identified in a man aged 18 to 29 who had mild COVID-19 (a few samples of this study predate the infection). Cell type and time point are not known. CDR3 loop: CASALIPSGGPNEQFF. CDR3 coding DNA: TGTGCTAGTGCCCTGATTCCTAGCGGGGGCCCCAATGAGCAGTTCTTC.